Sequencing of this T cell receptor (beta chain) was carried out in a study of CD8 T cells in ankylosing spondylitis. Study-wide points: Disease-linked clones reportedly concentrated significantly in matched ankylosing spondylitis synovial fluid. Several of the motif variants were reported before in synovial fluid and blood from reactive arthritis. A TCR beta motif of about eight highly homologous variants appeared characteristic of ankylosing spondylitis blood.

V was pared by 3 bases and J by 5 bases, with 4 bases of the junction left unmatched. The CDR3 has 16 amino acids. Germline V gives CDR1 MNHEY, CDR2 SMNVEV (reference sequence). This clonotype was observed a few times. The antigen is undetermined. TCRdb processed the 5' RACE reads anew with MiXCR; each CDR3 protein has one entry. This repertoire shows roughly 35,000 distinct CDR3 sequences, more than 15% found once; its top ten account for 35% to 50%. The specimen was blood. This sequence was found in a male donor with ankylosing spondylitis or in good health (not recorded which). The chain recombines TRBV27 with TRBJ2-2; 12 bases fit TRBD2. CDR3 residues: CASSFPGLAGTGELFF. The CDR3 DNA is TGTGCCAGCAGTTTCCCTGGACTAGCGGGAACCGGGGAGCTGTTTTTT.